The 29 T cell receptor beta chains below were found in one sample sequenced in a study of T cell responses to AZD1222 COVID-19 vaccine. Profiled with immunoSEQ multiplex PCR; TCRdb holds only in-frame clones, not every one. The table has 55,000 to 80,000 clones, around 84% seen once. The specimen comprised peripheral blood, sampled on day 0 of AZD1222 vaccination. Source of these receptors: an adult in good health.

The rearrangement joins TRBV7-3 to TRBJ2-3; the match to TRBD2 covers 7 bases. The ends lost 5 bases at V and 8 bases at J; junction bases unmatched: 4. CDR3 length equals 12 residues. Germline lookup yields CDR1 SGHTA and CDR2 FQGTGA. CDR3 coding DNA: TGTGCCAGCAGCCCAAGCGGGACTACGCAGTATTTT. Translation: CASSPSGTTQYF.

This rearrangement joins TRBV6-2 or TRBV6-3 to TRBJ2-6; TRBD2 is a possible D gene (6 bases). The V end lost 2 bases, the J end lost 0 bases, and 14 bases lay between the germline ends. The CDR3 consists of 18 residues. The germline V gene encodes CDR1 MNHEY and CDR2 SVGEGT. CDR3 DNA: TGTGCCAGCAGTTACGGTACAGGACTAAACTCTGGGGCCAACGTCCTGACTTTC. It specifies CASSYGTGLNSGANVLTF.

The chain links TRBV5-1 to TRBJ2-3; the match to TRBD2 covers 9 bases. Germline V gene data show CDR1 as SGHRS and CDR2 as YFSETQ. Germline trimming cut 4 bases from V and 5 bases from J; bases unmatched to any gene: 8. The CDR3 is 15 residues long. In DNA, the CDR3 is TGCGCCAGCAGCCAAGATAGCGGGGGTGTAGATACGCAGTATTTT. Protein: CASSQDSGGVDTQYF.

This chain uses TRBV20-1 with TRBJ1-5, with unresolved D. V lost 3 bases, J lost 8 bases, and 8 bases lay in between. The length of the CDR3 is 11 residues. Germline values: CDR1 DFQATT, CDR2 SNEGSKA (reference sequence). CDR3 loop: CSASGEEPQHF. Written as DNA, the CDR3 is TGCAGTGCTAGTGGGGAGGAGCCCCAGCATTTT.

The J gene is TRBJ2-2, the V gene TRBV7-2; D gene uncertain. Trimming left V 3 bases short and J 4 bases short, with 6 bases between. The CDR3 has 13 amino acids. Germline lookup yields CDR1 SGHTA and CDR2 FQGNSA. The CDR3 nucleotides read TGTGCCAGCAGCTTCTTCGGCACCGGGGAGCTGTTTTTT. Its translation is CASSFFGTGELFF.

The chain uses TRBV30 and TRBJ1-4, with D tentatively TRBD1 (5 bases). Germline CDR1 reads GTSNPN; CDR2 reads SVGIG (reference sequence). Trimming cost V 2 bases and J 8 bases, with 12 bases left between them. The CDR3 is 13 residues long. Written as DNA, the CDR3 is TGTGCCTGGAGTAGGGACGCTGAAGAAAAACTGTTTTTT. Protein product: CAWSRDAEEKLFF.

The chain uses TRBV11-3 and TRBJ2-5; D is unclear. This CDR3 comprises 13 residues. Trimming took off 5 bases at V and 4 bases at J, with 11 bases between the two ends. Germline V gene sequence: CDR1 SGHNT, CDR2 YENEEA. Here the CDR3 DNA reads TGTGCCAGCAGCCCCCGGTGGGGAGAGACCCAGTACTTC. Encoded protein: CASSPRWGETQYF. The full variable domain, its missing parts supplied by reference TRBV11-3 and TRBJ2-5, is EAGVVQSPRYKIIEKKQPVAFWCNPISGHNTLYWYLQNLGQGPELLIRYENEEAVDDSQLPKDRFSAERLKGVDSTLKIQPAELGDSAVYLCASSPRWGETQYFGPGTRLLVL.

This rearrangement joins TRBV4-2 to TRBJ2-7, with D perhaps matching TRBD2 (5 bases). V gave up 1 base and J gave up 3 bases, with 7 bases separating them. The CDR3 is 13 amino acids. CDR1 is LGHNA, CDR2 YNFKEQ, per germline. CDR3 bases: TGTGCCAGCAGCCAAGCCCGGGACTACGAGCAGTACTTC. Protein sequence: CASSQARDYEQYF.

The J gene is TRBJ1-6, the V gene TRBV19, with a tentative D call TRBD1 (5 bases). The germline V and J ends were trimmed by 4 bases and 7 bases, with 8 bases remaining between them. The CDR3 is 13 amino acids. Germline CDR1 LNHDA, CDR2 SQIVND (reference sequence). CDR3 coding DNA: TGTGCCAGTAGTAACCAGGGAAATTCACCCCTCCACTTT. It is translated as CASSNQGNSPLHF.

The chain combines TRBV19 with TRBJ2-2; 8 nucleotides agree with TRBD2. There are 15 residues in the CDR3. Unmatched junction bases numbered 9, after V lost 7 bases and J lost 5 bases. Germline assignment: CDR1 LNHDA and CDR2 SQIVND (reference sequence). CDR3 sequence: CASTRGGGRTGELFF. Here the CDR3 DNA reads TGTGCCAGTACCCGGGGGGGAGGTCGGACCGGGGAGCTGTTTTTT.

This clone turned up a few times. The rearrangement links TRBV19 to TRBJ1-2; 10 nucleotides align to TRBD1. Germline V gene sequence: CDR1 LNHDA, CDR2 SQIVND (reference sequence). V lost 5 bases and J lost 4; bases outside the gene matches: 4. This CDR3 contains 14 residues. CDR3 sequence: CASSEGQGGYGYTF. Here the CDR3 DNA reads TGTGCCAGTAGTGAAGGACAGGGGGGCTATGGCTACACCTTC.

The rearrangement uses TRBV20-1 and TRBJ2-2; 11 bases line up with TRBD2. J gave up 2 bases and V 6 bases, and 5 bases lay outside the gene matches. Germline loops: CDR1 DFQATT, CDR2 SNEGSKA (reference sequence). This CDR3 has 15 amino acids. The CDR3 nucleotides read TGCAGTGCAAGTAGCGGGAGGGCCAACACCGGGGAGCTGTTTTTT. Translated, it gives CSASSGRANTGELFF.

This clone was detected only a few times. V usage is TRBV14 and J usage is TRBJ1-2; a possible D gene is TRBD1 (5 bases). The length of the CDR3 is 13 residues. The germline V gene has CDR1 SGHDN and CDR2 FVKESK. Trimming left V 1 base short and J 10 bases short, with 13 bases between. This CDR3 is CASSQGGFLFYTF. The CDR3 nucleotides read TGTGCCAGCAGCCAAGGGGGGTTTTTGTTCTACACCTTC.

The CDR3 coding sequence is TGTGCCAGCAGTTCGACAGGGCCGGAGACCCAGTACTTC. This sequence encodes CASSSTGPETQYF. This sequence joins TRBV12-3 or TRBV12-4 and TRBJ2-5, with TRBD1 matching 7 bases. The CDR3 contains 13 residues. The J segment lost 5 bases and the V segment lost 4 bases, leaving 4 bases of the junction unmatched.

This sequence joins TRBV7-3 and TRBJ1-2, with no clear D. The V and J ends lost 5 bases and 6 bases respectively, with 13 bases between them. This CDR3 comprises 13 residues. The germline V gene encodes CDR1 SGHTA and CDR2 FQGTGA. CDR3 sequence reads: CASSIQRSDGYTF. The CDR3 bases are TGTGCCAGCAGCATACAGCGCTCAGATGGCTACACCTTC.

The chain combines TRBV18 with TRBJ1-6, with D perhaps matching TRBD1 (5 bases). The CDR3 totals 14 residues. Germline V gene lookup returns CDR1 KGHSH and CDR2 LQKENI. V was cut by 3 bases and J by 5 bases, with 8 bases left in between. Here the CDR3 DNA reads TGTGCCAGCTCACCGGGACTTAATAATTCACCCCTCCACTTT. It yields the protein CASSPGLNNSPLHF.

CDR3: CASSQWSLAGVSADTQYF. CDR3 nucleotide sequence: TGTGCCAGCAGTCAATGGTCGCTAGCGGGAGTATCCGCAGATACGCAGTATTTT. The genes are TRBV6-2 or TRBV6-3 and TRBJ2-3, with 10 bases matching TRBD2. After removal of 5 bases from V and 4 bases from J, the junction contained 15 bases not matched to a gene. This CDR3 has 18 amino acids. From germline, CDR1 is MNHEY and CDR2 SVGEGT.

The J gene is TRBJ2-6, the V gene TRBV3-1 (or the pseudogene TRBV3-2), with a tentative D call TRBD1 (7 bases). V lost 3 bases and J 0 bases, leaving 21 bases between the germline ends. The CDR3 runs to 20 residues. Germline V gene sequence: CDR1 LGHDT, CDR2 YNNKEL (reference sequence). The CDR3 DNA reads TGTGCCAGCAGCCACTCTACCGGGGGACAGAGTTCCTCTGGGGCCAACGTCCTGACTTTC. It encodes CASSHSTGGQSSSGANVLTF.

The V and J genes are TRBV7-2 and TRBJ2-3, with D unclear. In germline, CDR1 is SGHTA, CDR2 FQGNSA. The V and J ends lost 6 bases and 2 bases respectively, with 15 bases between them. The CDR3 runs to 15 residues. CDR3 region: CASRQIGEYTDTQYF. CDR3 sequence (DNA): TGTGCCAGCAGACAAATCGGAGAATACACAGATACGCAGTATTTT.

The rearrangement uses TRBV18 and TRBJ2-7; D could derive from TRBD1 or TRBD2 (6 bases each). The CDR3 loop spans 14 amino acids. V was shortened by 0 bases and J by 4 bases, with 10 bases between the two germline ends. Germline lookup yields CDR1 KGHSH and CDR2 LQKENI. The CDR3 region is CASSPPQGRYEQYF. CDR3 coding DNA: TGTGCCAGCTCACCACCCCAGGGGAGGTACGAGCAGTACTTC. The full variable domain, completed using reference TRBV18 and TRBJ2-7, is NAGVMQNPRHLVRRRGQEARLRCSPMKGHSHVYWYRQLPEEGLKFMVYLQKENIIDESGMPKERFSAEFPKEGPSILRIQQVVRGDSAAYFCASSPPQGRYEQYFGPGTRLTVT.

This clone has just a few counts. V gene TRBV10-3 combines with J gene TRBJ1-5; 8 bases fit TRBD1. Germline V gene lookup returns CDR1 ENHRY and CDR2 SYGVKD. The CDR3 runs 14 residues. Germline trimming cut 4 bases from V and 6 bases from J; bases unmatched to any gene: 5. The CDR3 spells CAISGGQVGQPQHF. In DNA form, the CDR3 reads TGTGCCATCAGTGGGGGACAGGTTGGTCAGCCCCAGCATTTT.

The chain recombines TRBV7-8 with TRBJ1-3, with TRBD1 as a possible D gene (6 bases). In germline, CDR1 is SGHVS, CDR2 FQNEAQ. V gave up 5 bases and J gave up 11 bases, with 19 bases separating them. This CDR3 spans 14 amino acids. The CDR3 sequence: CASSRRGGNDPIYF. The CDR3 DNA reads TGTGCCAGCAGCCGAAGGGGGGGCAACGACCCCATATATTTT.

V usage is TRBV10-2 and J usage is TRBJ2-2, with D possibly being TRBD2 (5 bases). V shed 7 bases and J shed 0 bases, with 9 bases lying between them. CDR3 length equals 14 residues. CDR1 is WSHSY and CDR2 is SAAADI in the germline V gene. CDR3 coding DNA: TGCGCCAGCAAAAGGACTGCGAACACCGGGGAGCTGTTTTTT. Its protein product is CASKRTANTGELFF.

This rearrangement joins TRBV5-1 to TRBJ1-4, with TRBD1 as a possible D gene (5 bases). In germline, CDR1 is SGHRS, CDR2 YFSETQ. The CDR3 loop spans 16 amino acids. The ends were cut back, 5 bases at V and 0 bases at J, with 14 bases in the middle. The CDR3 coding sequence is TGCGCCAGCAGAGGGGCAGGATCGTCAACTAATGAAAAACTGTTTTTT. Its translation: CASRGAGSSTNEKLFF.

As DNA, the CDR3 is TGTGCCACCAGCAGAGTCAGTTCGGATGAGCAGTTCTTC. As protein: CATSRVSSDEQFF. The genes are TRBV15 and TRBJ2-1; no firm D call. There are 13 residues in the CDR3. Trimming stripped 1 base from V and 8 bases from J, with 9 bases between. Germline V lookup: CDR1 LNHNV, CDR2 YYDKDF (reference sequence).

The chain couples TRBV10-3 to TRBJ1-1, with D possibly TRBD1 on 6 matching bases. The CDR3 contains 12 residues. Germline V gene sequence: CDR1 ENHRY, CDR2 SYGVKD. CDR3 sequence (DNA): TGTGCTACCCAGACAGGGAACACTGAAGCTTTCTTT. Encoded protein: CATQTGNTEAFF.

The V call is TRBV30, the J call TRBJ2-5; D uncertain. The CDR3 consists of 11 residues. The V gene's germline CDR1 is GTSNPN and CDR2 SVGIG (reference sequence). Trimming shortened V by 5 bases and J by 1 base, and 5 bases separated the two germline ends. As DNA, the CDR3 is TGTGCCTGGGACTTCCAAGAGACCCAGTACTTC. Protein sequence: CAWDFQETQYF.

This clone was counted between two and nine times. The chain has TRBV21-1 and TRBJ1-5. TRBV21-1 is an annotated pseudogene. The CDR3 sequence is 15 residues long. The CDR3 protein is CASSKALLGGQPQHF. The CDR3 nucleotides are TGTGCCAGCAGCAAAGCCCTCCTGGGGGGTCAGCCCCAGCATTTT.

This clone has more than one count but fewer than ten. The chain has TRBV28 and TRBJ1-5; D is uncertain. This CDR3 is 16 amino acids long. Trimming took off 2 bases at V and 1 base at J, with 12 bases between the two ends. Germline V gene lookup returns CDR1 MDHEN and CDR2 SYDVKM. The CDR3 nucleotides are TGTGCCAGCAGTTTACTCCGGGGAGGGAGCAATCAGCCCCAGCATTTT. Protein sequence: CASSLLRGGSNQPQHF.